The rows below give T cell receptor beta chains drawn from one sample of a study of T cells after yellow fever vaccination. TCRdb fed the 5' RACE reads into MiXCR, producing one record per CDR3 protein. The repertoire holds around 200,000 distinct CDR3 sequences, around 10% seen once, with 35% to 45% in the top ten. The sequences come from CD8+ T cells sorted from PBMCs, collected 15 days after the yellow fever booster vaccination. Receptors were obtained from a man aged 18 to 30 who received the YFV17D yellow fever vaccine. The CDR3 runs from the conserved cysteine through the conserved F or W. Fields, in order: clone size, J gene, V gene, D gene, CDR3 protein, CDR3 DNA. D genes are given only for firm matches. Expanded clones get a size class; other rows say once, few or many, or leave the size out.

NA TRBJ1-4 TRBV6-5 NA CASSYGQSGKLFF TGTGCCAGCAGTTACGGACAGTCGGGAAAACTGTTTTTT
many TRBJ2-5 TRBV11-2 NA CASSPWGPETQYF TGTGCCAGCAGCCCCTGGGGACCGGAGACCCAGTACTTC
NA TRBJ2-1 TRBV7-9 TRBD1 CASSLAEILRDRYVNEQFF TGTGCCAGCAGCTTAGCCGAGATCCTCCGGGACAGATACGTCAATGAGCAGTTCTTC
few TRBJ2-2 TRBV6-2/TRBV6-3 TRBD2 CASSYREAGGTGELFF TGTGCCAGCAGTTACCGAGAGGCGGGGGGCACCGGGGAGCTGTTTTTT
NA TRBJ2-5 TRBV7-2 NA CASSSSPQGWSETQYF TGTGCCAGCAGCTCCTCTCCGCAGGGATGGTCGGAGACCCAGTACTTC
few TRBJ1-1 TRBV5-1 NA CASSPPSDTEAFF TGCGCCAGCAGCCCCCCTTCGGACACTGAAGCTTTCTTT
few TRBJ2-1 TRBV15 NA CATSRETGHGPLEQFF TGTGCCACCAGCAGAGAAACGGGACACGGACCTCTGGAGCAGTTCTTC
few TRBJ2-3 TRBV4-2 TRBD1 CASSQEQGTGSGDTQYF TGTGCCAGCAGCCAAGAGCAGGGGACAGGGAGCGGCGATACGCAGTATTTT
many TRBJ1-2 TRBV4-2 TRBD1 CASSAIGDRAGGYTF TGTGCCAGCAGCGCTATTGGGGACAGGGCGGGTGGCTACACCTTC
many TRBJ2-2 TRBV9 NA CASSVAYRGGELFF TGTGCCAGCAGCGTAGCTTACCGGGGCGGGGAGCTGTTTTTT